Following are 20 T cell receptor beta chains from one sample sequenced in a study of PD-1 blockade in classical Hodgkin lymphoma. Every patient was affected by relapse after autologous stem cell transplantation, while exposure to brentuximab vedotin was not uniform. Researchers report purifying CD4+ T cells from thawed PBMCs by magnetic negative selection. Clones were read by immunoSEQ multiplex PCR, and TCRdb kept only the in-frame ones, dropping some. The sample has over 30,000 clones; over 75% are singletons. This material consisted of CD4+ T cells from blood, taken at baseline. The receptors come from a human donor with classical Hodgkin lymphoma.

The chain is built from TRBV28 and TRBJ1-4; TRBD1 matches at 10 bases. The CDR3 consists of 15 residues. Germline V gives CDR1 MDHEN, CDR2 SYDVKM. Unmatched junction bases numbered 7, after V lost 5 bases and J lost 7 bases. This CDR3 reads CASSPRQGAGEKLFF. The CDR3 bases are TGTGCCAGCAGTCCCCGACAGGGGGCCGGTGAAAAACTGTTTTTT.

The chain recombines TRBV11-2 with TRBJ2-4; 9 bases are a match to TRBD1. V lost 5 bases, J lost 5 bases, and 7 bases stayed unmatched. The CDR3 spans 15 residues. Per germline, CDR1 SGHAT and CDR2 FQNNGV. CDR3 nucleotides: TGTGCCAGCAGCCCACAGGGGGCCTTTGAAAACATTCAGTACTTC. Protein sequence: CASSPQGAFENIQYF.

The chain employs TRBV5-1 and TRBJ1-1; no firm D call. Trimming stripped 4 bases from V and 2 bases from J, with 12 bases between. The CDR3 sequence is 14 residues long. Germline V gene data show CDR1 as SGHRS and CDR2 as YFSETQ. The CDR3 protein is CASSGQASNTEAFF. The DNA for the CDR3 is TGCGCCAGCAGCGGTCAGGCGTCAAACACTGAAGCTTTCTTT.

V is TRBV9 and J is TRBJ2-7; unclear D gene. This CDR3 region has 15 residues. V was pared by 0 bases and J by 3 bases, with 13 bases between. The germline CDR1 and CDR2 sequences are SGDLS and YYNGEE. CDR3 nucleotides: TGTGCCAGCAGCGTAGATGGGCTATACGACTACGAGCAGTACTTC. Amino acid sequence: CASSVDGLYDYEQYF. Combining the CDR3 with reference TRBV9 and TRBJ2-7 gives the whole variable domain DSGVTQTPKHLITATGQRVTLRCSPRSGDLSVYWYQQSLDQGLQFLIQYYNGEERAKGNILERFSAQQFPDLHSELNLSSLELGDSALYFCASSVDGLYDYEQYFGPGTRLTVT.

This chain connects TRBV7-9 to TRBJ2-7; D tentatively fits TRBD1 or TRBD2 (5 bases each). Germline V gene sequence: CDR1 SEHNR, CDR2 FQNEAQ (reference sequence). This CDR3 is 15 amino acids long. V lost 4 bases to trimming and J lost 0 bases, with 13 bases between them. CDR3 nucleotide sequence: TGTGCCAGCAGCTCGAGGGGTGGGGTCTCCTACGAGCAGTACTTC. Residues: CASSSRGGVSYEQYF.

This rearrangement joins TRBV6-1 to TRBJ2-7; 9 nucleotides match TRBD2. J lost 2 bases, V lost 8 bases, and 10 bases had no gene match. This CDR3 has 15 amino acids. Germline CDR1 MNHNS, CDR2 SASEGT. CDR3 residues: CASQKAAGGTYEQYF. CDR3 DNA: TGTGCCAGCCAAAAGGCAGCGGGAGGAACCTACGAGCAGTACTTC.

The V call is TRBV18, the J call TRBJ2-1; TRBD2 might be the D (6 bases). The ends were cut back, 3 bases at V and 2 bases at J, with 8 bases in the middle. This CDR3 region has 14 residues. The V gene's germline CDR1 is KGHSH and CDR2 LQKENI. This chain's CDR3 is CASSPGGAYNEQFF. The CDR3 region has the DNA TGTGCCAGCTCACCGGGCGGGGCCTACAATGAGCAGTTCTTC.

The J gene is TRBJ2-2, the V gene TRBV30; TRBD1 matches at 7 bases. The germline V gene encodes CDR1 GTSNPN and CDR2 SVGIG (reference sequence). J gave up 1 base and V 4 bases, and 6 bases lay outside the gene matches. The CDR3 spans 15 residues. Written as DNA, the CDR3 is TGTGCCTGGACTCCTAGGACAGGGAACACCGGGGAGCTGTTTTTT. Its protein product is CAWTPRTGNTGELFF.

J is TRBJ2-7 and V is TRBV10-3, with 12 bases lining up with TRBD2. Trimming cost V 6 bases and J 1 base; bases outside gene matches: 10. Germline assignment: CDR1 ENHRY and CDR2 SYGVKD. The CDR3 consists of 17 residues. DNA for the CDR3: TGTGCCATCAGCCAGGGACTAGCGGGCCTGGTTTCCTACGAGCAGTACTTC. Translation gives CAISQGLAGLVSYEQYF.

The V gene is TRBV7-9, the J gene TRBJ1-1; 7 bases fit TRBD1. V was clipped by 0 bases and J by 5 bases; unmatched bases: 12. The germline CDR1 and CDR2 sequences are SEHNR and FQNEAQ (reference sequence). This CDR3 has 17 amino acids. CDR3 in DNA: TGTGCCAGCAGCTTAGCGGAAGGGACAGCAAAGGGGACTGAAGCTTTCTTT. This sequence encodes CASSLAEGTAKGTEAFF.

The chain carries TRBV28 and TRBJ1-5; 7 positions match TRBD1. This CDR3 contains 17 residues. CDR1 and CDR2 from the germline V gene are MDHEN and SYDVKM. The V segment lost 4 bases and the J segment 4 bases; nucleotides outside the gene matches: 13. The CDR3 reads CASSSPSGQEVNQPQHF. CDR3 nucleotides: TGTGCCAGCAGTTCACCCTCCGGACAGGAGGTTAATCAGCCCCAGCATTTT.

The chain's CDR3 is CAWKAGGNEKLFF. In DNA form, the CDR3 reads TGTGCCTGGAAGGCAGGGGGGAATGAAAAACTGTTTTTT. V usage is TRBV30 and J usage is TRBJ1-4, with 7 bases aligning to TRBD1. This CDR3 has 13 amino acids. The trim removed 4 bases at V and 5 bases at J, leaving 4 bases unmatched. The germline gives CDR1 GTSNPN, CDR2 SVGIG (reference sequence).

The chain carries TRBV27 and TRBJ2-7; TRBD1 matches at 12 bases. The CDR3 is 17 amino acids. Germline V lookup: CDR1 MNHEY, CDR2 SMNVEV (reference sequence). With V trimmed by 6 bases and J by 5 bases, 14 bases remained unmatched. This CDR3 is CASRLNHGDRGLNEQYF. The CDR3 DNA reads as TGTGCCAGCAGGCTAAACCACGGGGACAGGGGGCTAAACGAGCAGTACTTC.

The V and J genes are TRBV4-1 and TRBJ2-1; no reliable D call. The CDR3 length is 14 residues. Germline V gives CDR1 MGHRA, CDR2 YSYEKL. V gave up 2 bases and J gave up 9 bases, with 14 bases separating them. The CDR3 loop is CASSQNPLEFEQFF. CDR3 DNA sequence: TGCGCCAGCAGCCAAAATCCTTTAGAATTTGAGCAGTTCTTC.

This chain connects TRBV28 to TRBJ2-7, with TRBD2 identical over 7 bases. Germline V gene sequence: CDR1 MDHEN, CDR2 SYDVKM. There are 15 residues in the CDR3. J gave up 6 bases and V 4 bases, and 12 bases lay outside the gene matches. The CDR3 sequence is CASSYSSGPRSEQYF. The CDR3 DNA follows: TGTGCCAGCAGTTATTCTAGCGGCCCAAGGTCCGAGCAGTACTTC.

Here the CDR3 DNA reads TGTGCCAGCTGGGGCCAGACCTACGAGCAGTACTTC. Translation: CASWGQTYEQYF. This chain joins TRBV18 and TRBJ2-7; D perhaps matches TRBD1 (5 bases). CDR1 KGHSH and CDR2 LQKENI come from the germline V gene. V was shortened by 7 bases and J by 2 bases, with 9 bases between the two germline ends. This CDR3 comprises 12 residues.

The rearrangement links TRBV6-1 to TRBJ2-1; unclear D gene. The CDR3 totals 13 residues. Between the trimmed V and J ends, which lost 3 bases and 2 bases, there was a span of 5 bases. Germline V gene sequence: CDR1 MNHNS, CDR2 SASEGT. The CDR3 DNA reads as TGTGCCAGCAGTGACCCCCCCTACAATGAGCAGTTCTTC. It yields the protein CASSDPPYNEQFF.

The chain has TRBV19 and TRBJ2-7; possible D gene TRBD2, 6 bases. The CDR3 totals 13 residues. Trimming took off 7 bases at V and 2 bases at J, with 12 bases between the two ends. The germline CDR1 and CDR2 sequences are LNHDA and SQIVND (reference sequence). The CDR3 region has the DNA TGTGCCAGTAATTCGCGGGAAGCCTACGAGCAGTACTTC. It encodes CASNSREAYEQYF.

The chain combines TRBV2 with TRBJ1-4; 9 bases line up with TRBD1. This CDR3 has 15 residues. V was clipped by 6 bases and J by 5 bases; unmatched bases: 7. In germline, CDR1 is SNHLY, CDR2 FYNNEI. For the CDR3, the DNA is TGTGCCAGCAGCGTAAGACAGGGGGGGAATGAAAAACTGTTTTTT. This translates into CASSVRQGGNEKLFF.

This clone appeared a single time. The CDR3: CASSLGVRDEETQYF. The CDR3 nucleotides read TGTGCCAGCAGTTTAGGGGTCAGGGACGAAGAGACCCAGTACTTC. This chain connects TRBV27 to TRBJ2-5; D might be TRBD1 or TRBD2, each matching 5 bases. The CDR3 spans 15 residues. Germline assignment: CDR1 MNHEY and CDR2 SMNVEV (reference sequence). V lost 2 bases to trimming and J lost 3 bases, with 13 bases between them.